The 7 T cell receptor beta chains given below trace back to one sample, sequenced in a study of T cell repertoires in cytomegalovirus infection. TCRdb re-analysed the reads in MiXCR, keeping a single row per CDR3 protein. The sample gives roughly 630,000 distinct CDR3 sequences, approximately 25% of which show up once; around 8% is in the top ten. Sequencing input: CD8+ T cells from PBMCs. Receptors originate from a human donor in good health (CMV status not recorded). Some clones in this sample may be carry-over from other donors' samples.

This clonotype was picked up a small number of times. The CDR3 region is CASSFPTSSGLWYEQYF. The DNA for the CDR3 is TGTGCCAGCAGCTTCCCTACGAGTAGCGGGTTATGGTACGAGCAGTACTTC. J is TRBJ2-7 and V is TRBV5-6; 7 bases map to TRBD2. Germline trimming cut 2 bases from V and 4 bases from J; bases unmatched to any gene: 15. CDR3 length equals 17 residues. CDR1 is SGHDT and CDR2 is YYEEEE in the germline V gene.

In its sample, this clonotype was seen a few times. V gene TRBV5-6 combines with J gene TRBJ2-1, with D possibly TRBD2 on 5 matching bases. Looked up from germline, CDR1 is SGHDT and CDR2 is YYEEEE. The CDR3 runs 13 residues. Trimming removed 4 bases from V and 2 bases from J, with 7 bases in between. This chain's CDR3 is CASSTGTYNEQFF. The CDR3, as DNA: TGTGCCAGCAGCACCGGGACCTACAATGAGCAGTTCTTC.

In its sample, this clonotype was seen many times. V gene TRBV4-3 combines with J gene TRBJ1-2; possible D gene TRBD1, 6 bases. The CDR3 covers 15 residues. Looked up from germline, CDR1 is LGHNA and CDR2 is YSLEER. V lost 1 base, J lost 2 bases, and 11 bases lay in between. The DNA of the CDR3 is TGCGCCAGCAGCCAAGTTCTTACAGGGAACTATGGCTACACCTTC. It yields the protein CASSQVLTGNYGYTF.

V and J are TRBV7-3 and TRBJ2-2, with D tentatively TRBD2 (7 bases). Germline values: CDR1 SGHTA, CDR2 FQGTGA. The ends were cut back, 5 bases at V and 1 base at J, with 14 bases in the middle. The length of the CDR3 is 16 residues. CDR3: CASSPWGGENTGELFF. CDR3 DNA: TGTGCCAGCAGCCCGTGGGGGGGCGAGAACACCGGGGAGCTGTTTTTT.

The chain is built from TRBV6-5 and TRBJ1-1; D might be TRBD1 (6 bases). Deletions cut 6 bases from V and 5 bases from J, with 16 bases between. Germline values: CDR1 MNHEY, CDR2 SVGAGI. This CDR3 contains 14 residues. The DNA for the CDR3 is TGTGCCAGCAGCCACACGGGGGCGGGAACTGAAGCTTTCTTT. This codes for CASSHTGAGTEAFF.

This chain uses TRBV10-2 with TRBJ2-1; D is possibly TRBD2 (6 bases). Germline V gene lookup returns CDR1 WSHSY and CDR2 SAAADI. Trimming stripped 6 bases from V and 10 bases from J, with 22 bases between. This CDR3 spans 15 amino acids. This CDR3 is CASSQHQGGPKEQFF. In nucleotides, the CDR3 is TGCGCCAGCAGCCAGCACCAGGGAGGCCCAAAGGAGCAGTTCTTC.

This clonotype came up many times. J is TRBJ2-2 and V is TRBV6-1; D may be TRBD2 (6 bases). V was pared by 5 bases and J by 0 bases, with 13 bases between. The CDR3 loop spans 16 amino acids. Looked up from germline, CDR1 is MNHNS and CDR2 is SASEGT. DNA for the CDR3: TGTGCCAGCAGTACCCACGGGACTGCGAACACCGGGGAGCTGTTTTTT. This translates into CASSTHGTANTGELFF.